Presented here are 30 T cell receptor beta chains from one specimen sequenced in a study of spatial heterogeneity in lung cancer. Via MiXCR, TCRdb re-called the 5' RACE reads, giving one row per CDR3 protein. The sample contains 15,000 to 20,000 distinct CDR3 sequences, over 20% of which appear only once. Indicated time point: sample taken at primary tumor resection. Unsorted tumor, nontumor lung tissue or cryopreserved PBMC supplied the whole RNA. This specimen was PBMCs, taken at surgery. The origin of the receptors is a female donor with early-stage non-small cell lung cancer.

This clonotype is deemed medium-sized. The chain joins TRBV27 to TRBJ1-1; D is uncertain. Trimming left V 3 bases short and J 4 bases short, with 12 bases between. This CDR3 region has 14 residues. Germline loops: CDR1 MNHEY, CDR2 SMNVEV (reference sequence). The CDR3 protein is CASSFNPGGTEAFF. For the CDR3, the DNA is TGTGCCAGCAGTTTCAACCCTGGCGGCACTGAAGCTTTCTTT.

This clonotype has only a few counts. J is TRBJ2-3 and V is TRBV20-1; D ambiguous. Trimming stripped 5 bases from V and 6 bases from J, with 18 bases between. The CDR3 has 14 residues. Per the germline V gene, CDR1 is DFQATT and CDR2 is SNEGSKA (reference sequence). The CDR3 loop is CSAYMTVSPDTQYF. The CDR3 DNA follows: TGCAGTGCTTACATGACCGTCTCCCCGGATACGCAGTATTTT.

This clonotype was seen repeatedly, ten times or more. Here the CDR3 DNA reads TGTGCCAGCAGCCAAGACGGACTAGCGGGACGCCGAGGCGGGACCCAGTACTTC. It is translated as CASSQDGLAGRRGGTQYF. J is TRBJ2-5 and V is TRBV4-2, with 12 bases identical to TRBD2. Germline loops: CDR1 LGHNA, CDR2 YNFKEQ. The junction had 12 bases not matched to a gene; V was cut back by 0 bases and J by 7 bases. CDR3 length: 18 residues.

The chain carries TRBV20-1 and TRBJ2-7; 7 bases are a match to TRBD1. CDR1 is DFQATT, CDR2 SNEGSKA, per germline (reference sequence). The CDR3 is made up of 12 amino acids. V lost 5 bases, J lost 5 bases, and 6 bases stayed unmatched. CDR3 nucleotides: TGCAGTGCTGTTGGGACAGTCCACGAGCAGTACTTC. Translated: CSAVGTVHEQYF.

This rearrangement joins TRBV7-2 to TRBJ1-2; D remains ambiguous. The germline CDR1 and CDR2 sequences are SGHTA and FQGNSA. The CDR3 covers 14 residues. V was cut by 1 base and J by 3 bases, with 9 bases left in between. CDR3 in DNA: TGTGCCAGCAGCTTAGGAAGGTCTTACTATGGCTACACCTTC. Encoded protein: CASSLGRSYYGYTF.

CDR3 sequence (DNA): TGTGCCAGCTCACCGATTAGCGGGACAGATACGCAGTATTTT. Its translation is CASSPISGTDTQYF. The chain is built from TRBV18 and TRBJ2-3; 7 bases match TRBD2. Per germline, CDR1 KGHSH and CDR2 LQKENI. The ends lost 3 bases at V and 3 bases at J; junction bases unmatched: 3. This CDR3 is built from 14 residues. Combining the CDR3 with reference TRBV18 and TRBJ2-3 gives the whole variable domain NAGVMQNPRHLVRRRGQEARLRCSPMKGHSHVYWYRQLPEEGLKFMVYLQKENIIDESGMPKERFSAEFPKEGPSILRIQQVVRGDSAAYFCASSPISGTDTQYFGPGTRLTVL.

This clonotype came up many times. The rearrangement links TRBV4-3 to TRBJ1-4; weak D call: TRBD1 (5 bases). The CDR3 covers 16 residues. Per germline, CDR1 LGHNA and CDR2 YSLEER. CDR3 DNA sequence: TGCAACAGCAGCCAAGTCGCAGGGAAAGGTTCGGAAAAACTGTTTTTT. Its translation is CNSSQVAGKGSEKLFF.

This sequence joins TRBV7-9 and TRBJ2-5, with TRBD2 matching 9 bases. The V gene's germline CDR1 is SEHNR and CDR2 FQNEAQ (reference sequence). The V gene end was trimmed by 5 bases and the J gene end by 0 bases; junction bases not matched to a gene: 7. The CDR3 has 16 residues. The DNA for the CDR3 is TGTGCCAGCAGCCGACCGGGACTAGCAGACCAAGAGACCCAGTACTTC. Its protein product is CASSRPGLADQETQYF.

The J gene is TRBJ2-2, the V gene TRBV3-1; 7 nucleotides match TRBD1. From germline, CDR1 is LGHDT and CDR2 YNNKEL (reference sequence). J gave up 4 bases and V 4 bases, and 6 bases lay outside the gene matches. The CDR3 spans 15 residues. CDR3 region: CASSPSNRGTGELFF. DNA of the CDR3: TGTGCCAGCAGCCCAAGCAACAGGGGCACCGGGGAGCTGTTTTTT.

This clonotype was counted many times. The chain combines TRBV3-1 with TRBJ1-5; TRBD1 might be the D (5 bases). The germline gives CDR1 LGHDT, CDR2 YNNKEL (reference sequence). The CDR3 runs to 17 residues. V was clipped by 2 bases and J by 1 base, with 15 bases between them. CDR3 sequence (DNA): TGTGCCAGCAGCCAAACTTTCCTGACAGCAAGCAATCAGCCCCAGCATTTT. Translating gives CASSQTFLTASNQPQHF.

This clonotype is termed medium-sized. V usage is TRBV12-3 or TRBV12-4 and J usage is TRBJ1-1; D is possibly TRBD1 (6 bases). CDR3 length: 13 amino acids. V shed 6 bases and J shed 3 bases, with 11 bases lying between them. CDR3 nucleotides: TGTGCCAGCAGGTCACAGGGATACACTGAAGCTTTCTTT. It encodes CASRSQGYTEAFF.

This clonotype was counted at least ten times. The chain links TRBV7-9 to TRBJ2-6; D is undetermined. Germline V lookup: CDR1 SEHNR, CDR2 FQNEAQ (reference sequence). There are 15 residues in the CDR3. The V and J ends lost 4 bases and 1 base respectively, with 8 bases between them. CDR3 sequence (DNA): TGTGCCAGCAGCTCGACTGAGTCTGGGGCCAACGTCCTGACTTTC. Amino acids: CASSSTESGANVLTF.

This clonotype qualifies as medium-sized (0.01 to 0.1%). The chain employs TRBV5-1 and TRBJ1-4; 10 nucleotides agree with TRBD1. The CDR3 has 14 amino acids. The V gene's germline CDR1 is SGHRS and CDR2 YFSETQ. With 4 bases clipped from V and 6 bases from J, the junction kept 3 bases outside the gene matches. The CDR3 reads CASSSGQGDEKLFF. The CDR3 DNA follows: TGCGCCAGCAGCAGCGGACAGGGGGATGAAAAACTGTTTTTT.

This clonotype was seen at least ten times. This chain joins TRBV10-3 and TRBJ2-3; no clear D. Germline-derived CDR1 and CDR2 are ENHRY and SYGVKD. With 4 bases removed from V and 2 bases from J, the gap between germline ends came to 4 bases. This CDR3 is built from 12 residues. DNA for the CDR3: TGTGCCATCAGTGGATACACAGATACGCAGTATTTT. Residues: CAISGYTDTQYF.

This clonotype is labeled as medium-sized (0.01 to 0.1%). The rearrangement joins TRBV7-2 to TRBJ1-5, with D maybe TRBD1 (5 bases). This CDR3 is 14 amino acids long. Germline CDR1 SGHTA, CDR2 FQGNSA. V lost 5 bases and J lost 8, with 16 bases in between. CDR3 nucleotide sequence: TGTGCCAGCAGCCCTAGGGCGGGGGTCGAGCCCCAGCATTTT. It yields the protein CASSPRAGVEPQHF.

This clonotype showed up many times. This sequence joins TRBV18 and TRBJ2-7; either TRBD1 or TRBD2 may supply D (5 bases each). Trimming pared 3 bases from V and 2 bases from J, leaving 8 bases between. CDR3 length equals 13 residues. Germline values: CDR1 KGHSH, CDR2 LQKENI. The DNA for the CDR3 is TGTGCCAGCTCACCGGGACGAACCTACGAGCAGTACTTC. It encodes CASSPGRTYEQYF.

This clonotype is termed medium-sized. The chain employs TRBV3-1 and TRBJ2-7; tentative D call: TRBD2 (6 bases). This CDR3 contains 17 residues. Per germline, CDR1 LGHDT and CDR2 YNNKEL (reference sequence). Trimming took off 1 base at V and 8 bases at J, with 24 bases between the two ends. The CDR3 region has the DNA TGTGCCAGCAGCCAAGTCCGGGGGAGCGGCGGAAGAATGAAGCAGTACTTC. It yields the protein CASSQVRGSGGRMKQYF.

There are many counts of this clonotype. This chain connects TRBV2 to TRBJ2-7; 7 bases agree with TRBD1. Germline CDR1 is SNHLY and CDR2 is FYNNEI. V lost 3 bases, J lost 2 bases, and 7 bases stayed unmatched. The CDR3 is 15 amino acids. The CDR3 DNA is TGTGCCAGCAGTGATGGTACAGGGACAGCCTACGAGCAGTACTTC. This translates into CASSDGTGTAYEQYF.

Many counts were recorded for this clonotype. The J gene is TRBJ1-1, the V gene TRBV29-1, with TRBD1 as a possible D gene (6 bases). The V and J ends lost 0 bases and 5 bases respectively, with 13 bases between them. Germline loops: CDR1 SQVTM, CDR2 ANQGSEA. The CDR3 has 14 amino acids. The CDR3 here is CSVEEIWTVTEAFF. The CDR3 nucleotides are TGCAGCGTTGAAGAGATCTGGACAGTTACTGAAGCTTTCTTT. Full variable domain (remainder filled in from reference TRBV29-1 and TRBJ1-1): SAVISQKPSRDICQRGTSLTIQCQVDSQVTMMFWYRQQPGQSLTLIATANQGSEATYESGFVIDKFPISRPNLTFSTLTVSNMSPEDSSIYLCSVEEIWTVTEAFFGQGTRLTVV.

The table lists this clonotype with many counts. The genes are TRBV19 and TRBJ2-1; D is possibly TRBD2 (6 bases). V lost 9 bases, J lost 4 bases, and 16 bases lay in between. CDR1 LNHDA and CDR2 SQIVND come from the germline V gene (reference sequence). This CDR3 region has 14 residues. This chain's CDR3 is CASRGGTRYNEQFF. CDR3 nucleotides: TGTGCCAGCCGTGGGGGGACCCGATACAATGAGCAGTTCTTC. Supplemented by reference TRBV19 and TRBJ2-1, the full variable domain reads DGGITQSPKYLFRKEGQNVTLSCEQNLNHDAMYWYRQDPGQGLRLIYYSQIVNDFQKGDIAEGYSVSREKKESFPLTVTSAQKNPTAFYLCASRGGTRYNEQFFGPGTRLTVL.

CDR3 DNA sequence: TGCGCCAGCAGCCAAGAAGGGAAGTTGGGCTACACCTTC. The encoded protein is CASSQEGKLGYTF. The rearrangement joins TRBV4-3 to TRBJ1-2; D gene ambiguous. The germline CDR1 and CDR2 sequences are LGHNA and YSLEER. This CDR3 contains 13 residues. V was clipped by 0 bases and J by 8 bases, with 10 bases between them.

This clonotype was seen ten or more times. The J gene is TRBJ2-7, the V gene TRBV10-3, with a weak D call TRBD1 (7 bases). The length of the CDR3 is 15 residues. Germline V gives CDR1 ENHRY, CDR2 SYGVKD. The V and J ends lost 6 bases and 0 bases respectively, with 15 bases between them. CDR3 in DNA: TGTGCCATCAGCGGGGGAGACAGGGACTCCTACGAGCAGTACTTC. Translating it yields CAISGGDRDSYEQYF.

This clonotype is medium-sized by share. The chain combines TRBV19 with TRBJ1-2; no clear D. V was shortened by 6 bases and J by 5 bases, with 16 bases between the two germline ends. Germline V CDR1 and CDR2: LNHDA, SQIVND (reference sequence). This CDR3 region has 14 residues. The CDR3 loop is CASRDRDRQYGYTF. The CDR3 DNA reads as TGTGCCAGTAGGGACCGGGATCGGCAATATGGCTACACCTTC.

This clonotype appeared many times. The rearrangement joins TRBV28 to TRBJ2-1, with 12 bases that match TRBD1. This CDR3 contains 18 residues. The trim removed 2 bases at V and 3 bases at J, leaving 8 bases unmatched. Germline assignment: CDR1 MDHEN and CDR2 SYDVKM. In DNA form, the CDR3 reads TGTGCCAGCAGTTTAGGGGGACAGGGGGCTCGGAACTACAATGAGCAGTTCTTC. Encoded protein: CASSLGGQGARNYNEQFF. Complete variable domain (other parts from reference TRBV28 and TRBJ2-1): DVKVTQSSRYLVKRTGEKVFLECVQDMDHENMFWYRQDPGLGLRLIYFSYDVKMKEKGDIPEGYSVSREKKERFSLILESASTNQTSMYLCASSLGGQGARNYNEQFFGPGTRLTVL.

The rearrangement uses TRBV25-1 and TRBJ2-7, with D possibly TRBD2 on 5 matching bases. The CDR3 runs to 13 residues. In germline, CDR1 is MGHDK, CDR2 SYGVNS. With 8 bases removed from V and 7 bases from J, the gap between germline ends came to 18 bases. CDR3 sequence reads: CASGLTTQGEQYF. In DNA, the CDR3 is TGTGCCAGCGGACTGACTACTCAAGGAGAGCAGTACTTC.

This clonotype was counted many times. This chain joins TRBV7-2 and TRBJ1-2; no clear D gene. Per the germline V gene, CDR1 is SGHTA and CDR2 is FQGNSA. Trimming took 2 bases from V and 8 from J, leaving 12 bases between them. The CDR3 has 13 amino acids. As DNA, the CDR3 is TGTGCCAGCAGCTTATTGGGAAAAGGAGGCTACACCTTC. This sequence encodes CASSLLGKGGYTF. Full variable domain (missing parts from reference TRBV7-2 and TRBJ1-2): GAGVSQSPSNKVTEKGKDVELRCDPISGHTALYWYRQSLGQGLEFLIYFQGNSAPDKSGLPSDRFSAERTGGSVSTLTIQRTQQEDSAVYLCASSLLGKGGYTFGSGTRLTVV.

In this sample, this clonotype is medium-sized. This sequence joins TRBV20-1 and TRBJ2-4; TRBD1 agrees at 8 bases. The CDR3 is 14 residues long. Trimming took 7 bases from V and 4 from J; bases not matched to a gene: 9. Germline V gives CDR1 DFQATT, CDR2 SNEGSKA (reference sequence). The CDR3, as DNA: TGCAGTGGACAAAAACGGACAGGGAAAAACATTCAGTACTTC. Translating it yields CSGQKRTGKNIQYF.

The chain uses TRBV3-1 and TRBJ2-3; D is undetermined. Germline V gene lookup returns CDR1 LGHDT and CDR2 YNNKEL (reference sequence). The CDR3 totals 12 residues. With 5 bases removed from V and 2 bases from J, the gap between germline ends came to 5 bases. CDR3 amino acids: CASSYSTDTQYF. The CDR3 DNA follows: TGTGCCAGCAGCTATTCCACAGATACGCAGTATTTT.

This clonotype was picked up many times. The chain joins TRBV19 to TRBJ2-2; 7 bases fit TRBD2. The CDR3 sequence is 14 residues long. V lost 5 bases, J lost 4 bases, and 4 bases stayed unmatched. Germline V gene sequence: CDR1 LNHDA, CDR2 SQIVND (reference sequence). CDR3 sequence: CASSGAGSTGELFF. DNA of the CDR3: TGTGCCAGTAGTGGAGCGGGAAGCACCGGGGAGCTGTTTTTT.

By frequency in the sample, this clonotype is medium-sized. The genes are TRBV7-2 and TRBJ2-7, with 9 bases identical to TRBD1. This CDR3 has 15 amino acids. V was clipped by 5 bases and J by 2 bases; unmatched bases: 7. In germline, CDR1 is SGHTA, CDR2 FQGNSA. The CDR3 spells CASSTTGTGPYEQYF. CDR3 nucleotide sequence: TGTGCCAGCAGCACAACCGGGACAGGGCCCTACGAGCAGTACTTC.